This T cell receptor beta chain appears in the sequencing data of a study of blood T cell repertoires in COVID-19. For the study at large: COVID-19 samples from acute and convalescent phases originated in the United States, Italy and Spain. In each case, the material was cDNA or gDNA derived from T cells, B-cell-depleted T cells, or PBMCs.

Per the original data handling: Amplifying reference gene primers gave estimates of nucleated cell counts. Method: immunoSEQ multiplex PCR; TCRdb's copy keeps in-frame clones and lacks some. V and J calls and clone size follow that table, whereas D and trimming were derived from the DNA. This sample has tens of thousands of clones, with about 83% found just once. Trimming removed 5 bases from V and 2 bases from J, with 3 bases in between. The CDR3 extends over 12 amino acids. Germline V lookup: CDR1 SEHNR, CDR2 FQNEAQ (reference sequence). The sequence was obtained from a woman in her seventies with acute or convalescent COVID-19. Material for sequencing was peripheral blood. The gene calls are TRBV7-9 and TRBJ2-2, with D unclear. The CDR3 reads CASSLNTGELFF. The CDR3 DNA reads TGTGCCAGCAGCCTTAACACCGGGGAGCTGTTTTTT.